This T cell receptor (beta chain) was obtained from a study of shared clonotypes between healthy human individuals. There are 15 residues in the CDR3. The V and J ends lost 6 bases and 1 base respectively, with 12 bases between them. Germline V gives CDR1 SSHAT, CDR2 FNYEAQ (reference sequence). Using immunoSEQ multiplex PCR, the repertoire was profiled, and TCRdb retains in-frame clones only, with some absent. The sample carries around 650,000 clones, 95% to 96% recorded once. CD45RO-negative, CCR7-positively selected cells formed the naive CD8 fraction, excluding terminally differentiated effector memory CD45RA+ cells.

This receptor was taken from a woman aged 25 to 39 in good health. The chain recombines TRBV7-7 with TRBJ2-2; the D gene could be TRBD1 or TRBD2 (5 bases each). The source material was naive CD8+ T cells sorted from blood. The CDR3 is CASRGSGGNTGELFF. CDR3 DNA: TGTGCCAGCAGGGGGTCTGGGGGGAACACCGGGGAGCTGTTTTTT.